This section outlines one T cell receptor beta chain sequence together with its context. Its specificity is not known. Germline CDR1 and CDR2: MDHEN and SYDVKM. V was trimmed by 5 bases and J by 5 bases, leaving 12 bases between them. The CDR3 contains 13 residues. This sample is part of a study of CD8+ T cells in alopecia areata. Study-level findings and limits: Alphabeta T cells residing in normal skin are also sequenced in scalp samples. Whereas mice showed it more clearly, TCR sharing across patients was murkier, possibly because of HLA.

Sorting of CD4+ cells into CD25+CD127- cells (for roughly 5 patients) was performed. cDNA prepared by RNA extraction and subsequent reverse transcription served as the template for sequencing. Profiled with immunoSEQ multiplex PCR; TCRdb holds only in-frame clones, not every one. The profile shows about 14,000 clones, 45% to 60% of them singletons. This receptor was obtained from a human donor with alopecia areata. V and J are TRBV28 and TRBJ1-2, with a possible D match to TRBD1 (6 bases). The sample taken for sequencing was CD4+ Tregs sorted from blood. CDR3 sequence: CASSRAGQYGYTF. Written as DNA, the CDR3 is TGTGCCAGCAGTCGCGCCGGACAGTATGGCTACACCTTC.